These 12 T cell receptor beta chains came from one sample sequenced in a study of T-cell reconstitution after alpha-beta-depleted transplantation in children. TCRbeta library construction was performed incorporating unique molecular identifiers. MiXCR, run by TCRdb on the PCR reads, gives a single entry per CDR3 protein. Of a few hundred thousand distinct CDR3 sequences listed, around 10% were seen once; the top ten hold approximately 7%. Here the sequenced sample was PBMCs, taken before TCRalphabeta/CD19-depleted stem cell transplant. These receptors all come from a boy under three years old with acute myeloid leukemia, due to receive a stem cell transplant.

This clonotype showed up just a few times. V is TRBV3-1 and J is TRBJ2-3, with TRBD2 matching over 15 bases. The trim removed 1 base at V and 7 bases at J, leaving 6 bases unmatched. Germline loops: CDR1 LGHDT, CDR2 YNNKEL (reference sequence). CDR3 size: 17 residues. In DNA, the CDR3 is TGTGCCAGCAGCCAAGGGACTAGCGGGGGGGCCAGCTATACGCAGTATTTT. Amino acids: CASSQGTSGGASYTQYF.

There are many counts of this clonotype. The chain recombines TRBV15 with TRBJ2-7, with a tentative D call TRBD2 (6 bases). With 0 bases removed from V and 3 bases from J, the gap between germline ends came to 12 bases. Germline-derived CDR1 and CDR2 are LNHNV and YYDKDF (reference sequence). The CDR3 is 15 residues long. The CDR3 sequence: CATSRDRRGFYEQYF. The CDR3 DNA reads TGTGCCACCAGCAGAGATCGGCGGGGTTTCTACGAGCAGTACTTC.

A note on this clonotype: An end of the junction does not agree with germline; a read error may underlie this. The V call is TRBV2, the J call TRBJ2-1; 11 bases align to TRBD2. Germline-derived CDR1 and CDR2 are SNHLY and FYNNEI. This CDR3 contains 19 residues. The chain's CDR3 is CASSDLGLAASSSYDEQFF. The CDR3 region has the DNA TGTGCCAGCAGTGACTTGGGACTAGCGGCCTCCTCCTCCTACGATGAGCAGTTCTTC.

This clonotype was recorded many times. The chain links TRBV10-3 to TRBJ2-7; D is uncertain. The CDR3 length is 11 residues. V was shortened by 4 bases and J by 6 bases, with 7 bases between the two germline ends. The germline V gene encodes CDR1 ENHRY and CDR2 SYGVKD. The CDR3 DNA is TGTGCCATCAGTGCGGGTGGCGAGCAGTACTTC. Its translation is CAISAGGEQYF.

This clonotype was seen many times. The chain combines TRBV7-9 with TRBJ2-1; no clear D. The CDR3 length is 12 residues. CDR1 is SEHNR and CDR2 is FQNEAQ in the germline V gene (reference sequence). V lost 4 bases and J lost 5, with 6 bases in between. CDR3 DNA: TGTGCCAGCAGCTCGGTCCACAATGAGCAGTTCTTC. Translation gives CASSSVHNEQFF. Filled out from reference TRBV7-9 and TRBJ2-1, the complete variable domain reads DTGVSQNPRHKITKRGQNVTFRCDPISEHNRLYWYRQTLGQGPEFLTYFQNEAQLEKSRLLSDRFSAERPKGSFSTLEIQRTEQGDSAMYLCASSSVHNEQFFGPGTRLTVL.

The chain joins TRBV7-3 to TRBJ2-3; 10 bases match TRBD2. The CDR3 consists of 16 residues. Per the germline V gene, CDR1 is SGHTA and CDR2 is FQGTGA. After removal of 5 bases from V and 1 base from J, the junction contained 6 bases not matched to a gene. The CDR3 is CASSAFSGRRTDTQYF. The CDR3 coding sequence is TGTGCCAGCAGCGCCTTTAGCGGGAGGCGCACAGATACGCAGTATTTT.

This clonotype was observed at least ten times. The chain couples TRBV11-2 to TRBJ2-1; TRBD1 matches at 8 bases. V lost 5 bases to trimming and J lost 8 bases; unmatched junction nucleotides: 8. The CDR3 spans 14 residues. CDR1 is SGHAT, CDR2 FQNNGV, per germline. CDR3 region: CASSARDRLDEQFF. The CDR3 DNA follows: TGTGCCAGCAGCGCCCGGGACAGGTTGGATGAGCAGTTCTTC.

Ten or more counts support this clonotype. This rearrangement joins TRBV5-1 to TRBJ2-1; possibly TRBD2 for D (6 bases). Germline CDR1 reads SGHRS; CDR2 reads YFSETQ. The germline V and J ends were trimmed by 4 bases and 0 bases, with 11 bases remaining between them. The CDR3 consists of 15 residues. This CDR3 reads CASSPPSASYNEQFF. Here the CDR3 DNA reads TGCGCCAGCAGCCCCCCTAGCGCCTCCTACAATGAGCAGTTCTTC.

At least ten counts were recorded for this clonotype. The rearrangement links TRBV11-2 to TRBJ2-7; 13 bases agree with TRBD2. V was clipped by 2 bases and J by 4 bases; unmatched bases: 5. The CDR3 spans 16 residues. Germline CDR1 reads SGHAT; CDR2 reads FQNNGV. The CDR3 here is CASSLKKGLAGYEQYF. CDR3 DNA: TGTGCCAGCAGCTTAAAAAAGGGACTAGCGGGATACGAGCAGTACTTC.

This clonotype was detected ten times or more. This rearrangement joins TRBV29-1 to TRBJ1-4; 8 nucleotides match TRBD1. The trim removed 4 bases at V and 8 bases at J, leaving 9 bases unmatched. The CDR3 is 14 amino acids. Per germline, CDR1 SQVTM and CDR2 ANQGSEA. CDR3 amino acids: CSVVDDRGEEKLFF. Here the CDR3 DNA reads TGCAGCGTTGTAGATGACAGGGGCGAAGAAAAACTGTTTTTT.

This clonotype was seen a handful of times. V gene TRBV20-1 combines with J gene TRBJ2-5; D is undetermined. Germline V gives CDR1 DFQATT, CDR2 SNEGSKA (reference sequence). V shed 0 bases and J shed 4 bases, with 27 bases lying between them. The CDR3 totals 19 residues. The chain's CDR3 is CSARDSIAWGRSGVETQYF. The CDR3 DNA reads TGCAGTGCTAGAGATTCAATTGCCTGGGGTCGGAGTGGGGTAGAGACCCAGTACTTC.

This clonotype has at least ten counts. The J gene is TRBJ2-1, the V gene TRBV12-3 or TRBV12-4; the D gene is possibly TRBD2 (6 bases). This CDR3 is 12 amino acids long. V shed 10 bases and J shed 8 bases, with 15 bases lying between them. In DNA, the CDR3 is TGTGCCACCGAACGGGGCGGGGATGAGCAGTTCTTC. Protein: CATERGGDEQFF.